The clone carrying this TCR beta chain was counted a few times. The antigen is not known. This entry belongs to a study of a mutant IDH1 vaccine in newly diagnosed glioma. About the research overall: Treated patients had a mean age of roughly 39 years and an approximately 60% male, around 38% female split. Patients arrived already treated with radiotherapy, temozolomide, or both, most having had both.

Study outcomes and limitations: There seemed to be no relation between pseudoprogression and changes in top peripheral T cell clonotypes.

Clones were read by immunoSEQ multiplex PCR, and TCRdb kept only the in-frame ones, dropping some. The sample has about 67,000 clones; around 82% are singletons. As to time point: baseline, week 1 (first vaccination visit). Described treatment: pre-vaccination baseline after standard-of-care therapy. Diagnosis in the donors showed new WHO grade 3 or 4 astrocytomas that were IDH1-mutant and ATRX-lost. The starting material was peripheral blood mononuclear cells (PBMCs), obtained from a glioma patient treated with radiotherapy, temozolomide or both. The receptor comes from a woman aged 18-30 years with glioma. Some clones in this sample may be carry-over from other donors' samples.

The CDR3 loop reads CASSLVGTRELFF. CDR3 in DNA: TGTGCCAGCAGCTTAGTGGGGACCCGGGAGCTGTTTTTT. V usage is TRBV7-2 and J usage is TRBJ2-2; D is perhaps TRBD1 or TRBD2 (5 bases each). The germline V gene encodes CDR1 SGHTA and CDR2 FQGNSA. Trimming removed 1 base at V and 9 bases at J, with 9 bases between. The CDR3 runs 13 residues.